These 19 T cell receptor beta chains were all obtained from the same sample, sequenced in a study of spatial heterogeneity in lung cancer. MiXCR was run by TCRdb on the 5' RACE reads, yielding one entry per CDR3 protein. The sample has some 2,400 distinct CDR3 sequences; around 7.2% are singletons. Time point indicated: sample taken at primary tumor resection. Findings of the study overall: Mutation counts in tumors were tracked by counts of expanded intratumoral alpha and beta TCRs.

What these receptors recognize is not known. Material: lung tumor tissue, obtained at surgery. The receptor set was obtained from a female donor with early-stage non-small cell lung cancer.

This clonotype is categorized as medium-sized. The chain joins TRBV7-8 to TRBJ1-6; the D gene is possibly TRBD1 (5 bases). Germline values: CDR1 SGHVS, CDR2 FQNEAQ. The germline V and J ends were trimmed by 5 bases and 2 bases, with 16 bases remaining between them. The CDR3 covers 17 residues. The CDR3 sequence: CASSPWGSGPYNSPLHF. The CDR3 DNA reads TGTGCCAGCAGCCCATGGGGCAGCGGTCCCTATAATTCACCCCTCCACTTT.

This clonotype was seen repeatedly, ten times or more. The J gene is TRBJ2-5, the V gene TRBV29-1, with 10 bases lining up with TRBD2. The junction had 6 bases not matched to a gene; V was cut back by 7 bases and J by 4 bases. CDR3 length: 13 amino acids. Germline assignment: CDR1 SQVTM and CDR2 ANQGSEA. The CDR3 here is CSATRTSGETQYF. CDR3 bases: TGCAGCGCCACTAGGACTAGCGGAGAGACCCAGTACTTC.

By proportion, this clonotype is medium-sized. The rearrangement links TRBV5-1 to TRBJ2-1; the match to TRBD2 covers 9 bases. Germline values: CDR1 SGHRS, CDR2 YFSETQ. The J segment lost 0 bases and the V segment lost 0 bases, leaving 4 bases of the junction unmatched. There are 17 residues in the CDR3. In nucleotides, the CDR3 is TGCGCCAGCAGCTTGGCCTCGACTAGCGGCTCCTACAATGAGCAGTTCTTC. Its translation: CASSLASTSGSYNEQFF.

Many counts were recorded for this clonotype. The V gene is TRBV29-1, the J gene TRBJ1-1; unclear D gene. Germline CDR1 SQVTM, CDR2 ANQGSEA. V was pared by 5 bases and J by 3 bases, with 19 bases between. The CDR3 totals 15 residues. Here the CDR3 reads CSVNRALFKDTEAFF. CDR3 bases: TGCAGCGTTAACCGGGCGCTTTTTAAAGACACTGAAGCTTTCTTT. The whole variable domain, remainder taken from reference TRBV29-1 and TRBJ1-1, is SAVISQKPSRDICQRGTSLTIQCQVDSQVTMMFWYRQQPGQSLTLIATANQGSEATYESGFVIDKFPISRPNLTFSTLTVSNMSPEDSSIYLCSVNRALFKDTEAFFGQGTRLTVV.

The sample holds many counts of this clonotype. This chain joins TRBV7-2 and TRBJ2-7; 9 nucleotides align to TRBD1. Germline trimming cut 4 bases from V and 4 bases from J; bases unmatched to any gene: 20. The CDR3 totals 19 residues. Germline V gene lookup returns CDR1 SGHTA and CDR2 FQGNSA. The CDR3 protein is CASSSRSDRGGVKGYEQYF. In DNA form, the CDR3 reads TGTGCCAGCAGCTCCCGCTCGGACAGGGGAGGGGTGAAGGGTTACGAGCAGTACTTC.

In this sample, this clonotype is medium-sized. The chain is built from TRBV9 and TRBJ1-1; TRBD1 matches 9 bases. In germline, CDR1 is SGDLS, CDR2 YYNGEE. J was trimmed by 5 bases and V by 3 bases; bases with no gene match: 5. The CDR3 spans 14 residues. The CDR3 sequence is CASSAGTGRTEAFF. In DNA, the CDR3 is TGTGCCAGCAGCGCCGGGACAGGGAGGACTGAAGCTTTCTTT.

By sample share, this clonotype is medium-sized. The gene calls are TRBV28 and TRBJ1-5, with 8 bases that match TRBD1. This CDR3 is built from 15 residues. Germline V gives CDR1 MDHEN, CDR2 SYDVKM. The V gene end was trimmed by 2 bases and the J gene end by 5 bases; junction bases not matched to a gene: 5. The CDR3 bases are TGTGCCAGCAGTTTAGCCCAGGGGGCTCATCAGCCCCAGCATTTT. Its protein product is CASSLAQGAHQPQHF.

In this sample, this clonotype is medium-sized. This chain links TRBV29-1 with TRBJ2-5, with D perhaps matching TRBD1 or TRBD2 (6 bases each). CDR3 length: 12 amino acids. CDR1 and CDR2 from the germline V gene are SQVTM and ANQGSEA. V was trimmed by 4 bases and J by 3 bases, leaving 9 bases between them. CDR3 coding DNA: TGCAGCGTTGGGGGGGCAGAAGAGACCCAGTACTTC. Amino acids: CSVGGAEETQYF.

In its sample, this clonotype is medium-sized. The rearrangement links TRBV18 to TRBJ1-1; 8 bases match TRBD1. The CDR3 runs to 15 residues. Germline V gene sequence: CDR1 KGHSH, CDR2 LQKENI. With V trimmed by 5 bases and J by 5 bases, 10 bases remained unmatched. As DNA, the CDR3 is TGTGCCAGCTCAAAACTCGACAGGGGAGAAACTGAAGCTTTCTTT. This sequence encodes CASSKLDRGETEAFF.

The chain recombines TRBV2 with TRBJ1-2, with a tentative D call TRBD1 (5 bases). The ends were cut back, 5 bases at V and 1 base at J, with 8 bases in the middle. CDR1 and CDR2 (germline): SNHLY, FYNNEI. The CDR3 spans 13 residues. CDR3 DNA: TGTGCCAGCAGTACGACAGTTAACTATGGCTACACCTTC. This codes for CASSTTVNYGYTF.

V usage is TRBV20-1 and J usage is TRBJ2-7, with D possibly matching TRBD1 (6 bases). Germline V gene data show CDR1 as DFQATT and CDR2 as SNEGSKA (reference sequence). This CDR3 is built from 12 residues. V gave up 6 bases and J gave up 2 bases, with 11 bases separating them. CDR3 nucleotide sequence: TGCAGTGCGGGTGACAGGCCCTACGAGCAGTACTTC. Translating gives CSAGDRPYEQYF.

This clonotype is categorized as large. The chain carries TRBV6-5 and TRBJ2-1; D is undetermined. The germline CDR1 and CDR2 sequences are MNHEY and SVGAGI. CDR3 length: 11 residues. Trimming removed 8 bases from V and 9 bases from J, with 11 bases in between. The CDR3 DNA reads as TGTGCCAGCCGGTCTTGGGGTGAGCAGTTCTTC. It encodes CASRSWGEQFF.

Relative to its sample, this clonotype is medium-sized. V is TRBV7-2 and J is TRBJ2-3, with 7 bases fitting TRBD1. V was clipped by 7 bases and J by 6 bases; unmatched bases: 13. Per germline, CDR1 SGHTA and CDR2 FQGNSA. The CDR3 contains 15 residues. CDR3 sequence reads: CASTPRDSRGDTQYF. DNA for the CDR3: TGTGCCAGCACCCCCCGGGACAGTCGAGGGGATACGCAGTATTTT.

In this sample, this clonotype is medium-sized. This chain uses TRBV6-2 or TRBV6-3 with TRBJ1-2; D perhaps matches TRBD1 (6 bases). The V gene lost 0 bases and the J gene lost 8 bases, with 10 bases spanning the gap. Germline assignment: CDR1 MNHEY and CDR2 SVGEGT. The CDR3 length is 13 residues. CDR3 protein: CASSYSQGIGYTF. The CDR3 DNA sequence: TGTGCCAGCAGTTACTCTCAGGGGATCGGCTACACCTTC.

This clonotype is labeled as medium-sized. This chain connects TRBV19 to TRBJ2-2; possible D gene TRBD1, 5 bases. The CDR3 contains 12 residues. V was pared by 7 bases and J by 5 bases, with 8 bases between. Germline CDR1 is LNHDA and CDR2 is SQIVND (reference sequence). The CDR3 region is CASNRGTGELFF. The CDR3 DNA sequence: TGTGCCAGTAATAGGGGAACCGGGGAGCTGTTTTTT.

In its sample, this clonotype is medium-sized. The rearrangement links TRBV15 to TRBJ1-1; 8 nucleotides match TRBD1. The germline CDR1 and CDR2 sequences are LNHNV and YYDKDF (reference sequence). Trimming took 7 bases from V and 5 from J; bases not matched to a gene: 6. The CDR3 has 13 residues. The CDR3: CATTRQGWTEAFF. Written as DNA, the CDR3 is TGTGCCACCACCCGACAGGGGTGGACTGAAGCTTTCTTT.

In its sample, this clonotype ranks as medium-sized (0.01 to 0.1%). The chain has TRBV11-1 and TRBJ1-1, with D unclear. V was clipped by 5 bases and J by 7 bases, with 11 bases between them. The CDR3 covers 12 residues. Germline CDR1 and CDR2: SGHAT and FQDESV (reference sequence). CDR3 bases: TGTGCCAGCAGCCATCGGCTATTTGAAGCTTTCTTT. Translating it yields CASSHRLFEAFF. Looking up the rest from reference TRBV11-1 and TRBJ1-1 gives the full variable domain: EAEVAQSPRYKITEKSQAVAFWCDPISGHATLYWYRQILGQGPELLVQFQDESVVDDSQLPKDRFSAERLKGVDSTLKIQPAELGDSAMYLCASSHRLFEAFFGQGTRLTVV.

In its sample, this clonotype is large (0.1 to 1%). The V gene is TRBV4-1, the J gene TRBJ2-4; 9 bases agree with TRBD1. The CDR3 totals 16 residues. The germline gives CDR1 MGHRA, CDR2 YSYEKL. Germline trimming cut 3 bases from V and 6 bases from J; bases unmatched to any gene: 9. CDR3 residues: CASSQARQGVSNIQYF. The DNA for the CDR3 is TGCGCCAGCAGCCAGGCTCGACAGGGGGTGTCAAACATTCAGTACTTC.

By its share, this clonotype is medium-sized (0.01 to 0.1%). V and J are TRBV6-2 or TRBV6-3 and TRBJ2-7, with D unclear. The CDR3 covers 14 residues. V gave up 6 bases and J gave up 3 bases, with 15 bases separating them. The germline V gene encodes CDR1 MNHEY and CDR2 SVGEGT. The CDR3 sequence is CASRDDNDLYEQYF. CDR3 nucleotides: TGTGCCAGCAGGGACGACAACGACCTCTACGAGCAGTACTTC.